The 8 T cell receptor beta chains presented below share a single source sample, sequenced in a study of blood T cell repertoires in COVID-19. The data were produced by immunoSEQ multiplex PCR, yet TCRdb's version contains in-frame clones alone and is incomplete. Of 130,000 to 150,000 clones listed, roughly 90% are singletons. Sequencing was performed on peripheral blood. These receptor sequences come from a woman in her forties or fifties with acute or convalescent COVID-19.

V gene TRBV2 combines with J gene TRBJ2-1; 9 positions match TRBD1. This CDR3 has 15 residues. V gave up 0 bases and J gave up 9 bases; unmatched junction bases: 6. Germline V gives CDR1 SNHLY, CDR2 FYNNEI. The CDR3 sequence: CASSEAGTGLSEQFF. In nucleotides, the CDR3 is TGTGCCAGCAGTGAAGCCGGGACAGGGCTATCTGAGCAGTTCTTC. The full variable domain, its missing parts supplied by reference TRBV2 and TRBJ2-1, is EPEVTQTPSHQVTQMGQEVILRCVPISNHLYFYWYRQILGQKVEFLVSFYNNEISEKSEIFDDQFSVERPDGSNFTLKIRSTKLEDSAMYFCASSEAGTGLSEQFFGPGTRLTVL.

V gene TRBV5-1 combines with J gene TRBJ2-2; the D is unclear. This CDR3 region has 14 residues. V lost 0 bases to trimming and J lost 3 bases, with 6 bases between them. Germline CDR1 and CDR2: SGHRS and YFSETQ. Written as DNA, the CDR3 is TGCGCCAGCAGCTTGGCCCTCGACACCGGGGAGCTGTTTTTT. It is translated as CASSLALDTGELFF.

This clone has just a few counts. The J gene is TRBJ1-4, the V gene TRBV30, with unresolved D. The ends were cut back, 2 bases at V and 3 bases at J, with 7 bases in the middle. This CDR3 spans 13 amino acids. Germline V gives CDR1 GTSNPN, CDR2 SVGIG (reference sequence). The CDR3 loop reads CAWSYRANEKLFF. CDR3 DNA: TGTGCCTGGAGTTACCGGGCTAATGAAAAACTGTTTTTT.

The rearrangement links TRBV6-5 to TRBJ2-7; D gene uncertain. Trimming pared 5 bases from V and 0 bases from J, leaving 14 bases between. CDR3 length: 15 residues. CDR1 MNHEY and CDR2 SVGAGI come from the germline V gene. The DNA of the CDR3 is TGTGCCAGCAGTATGACATCGGCTGACTCCTACGAGCAGTACTTC. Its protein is CASSMTSADSYEQYF.

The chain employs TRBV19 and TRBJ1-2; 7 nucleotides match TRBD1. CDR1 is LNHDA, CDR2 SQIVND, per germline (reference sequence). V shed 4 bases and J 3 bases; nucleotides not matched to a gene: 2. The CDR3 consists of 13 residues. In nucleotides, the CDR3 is TGTGCCAGTAGTACCGACAGGGACTATGGCTACACCTTC. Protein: CASSTDRDYGYTF.

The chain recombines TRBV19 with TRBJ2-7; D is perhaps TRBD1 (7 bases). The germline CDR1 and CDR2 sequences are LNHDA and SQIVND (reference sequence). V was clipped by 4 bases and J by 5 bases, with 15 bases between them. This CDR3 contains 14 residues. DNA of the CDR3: TGTGCCAGTAGTACAGACAGGGAGGTTAACGAGCAGTACTTC. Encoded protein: CASSTDREVNEQYF.

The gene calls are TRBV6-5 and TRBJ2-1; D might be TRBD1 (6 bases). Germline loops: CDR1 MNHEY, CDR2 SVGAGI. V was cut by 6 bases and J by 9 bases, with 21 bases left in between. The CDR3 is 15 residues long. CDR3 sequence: CASSLSRGGSGEQFF. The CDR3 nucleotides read TGTGCCAGCAGCCTCTCTAGAGGGGGATCTGGTGAGCAGTTCTTC.

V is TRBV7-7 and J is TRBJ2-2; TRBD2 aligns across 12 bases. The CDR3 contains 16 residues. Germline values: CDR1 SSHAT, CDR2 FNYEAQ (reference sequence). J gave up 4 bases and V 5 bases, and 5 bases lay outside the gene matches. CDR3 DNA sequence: TGTGCCAGCAGCGAACTAGCGGGAGGTCCCACCGGGGAGCTGTTTTTT. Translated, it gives CASSELAGGPTGELFF.